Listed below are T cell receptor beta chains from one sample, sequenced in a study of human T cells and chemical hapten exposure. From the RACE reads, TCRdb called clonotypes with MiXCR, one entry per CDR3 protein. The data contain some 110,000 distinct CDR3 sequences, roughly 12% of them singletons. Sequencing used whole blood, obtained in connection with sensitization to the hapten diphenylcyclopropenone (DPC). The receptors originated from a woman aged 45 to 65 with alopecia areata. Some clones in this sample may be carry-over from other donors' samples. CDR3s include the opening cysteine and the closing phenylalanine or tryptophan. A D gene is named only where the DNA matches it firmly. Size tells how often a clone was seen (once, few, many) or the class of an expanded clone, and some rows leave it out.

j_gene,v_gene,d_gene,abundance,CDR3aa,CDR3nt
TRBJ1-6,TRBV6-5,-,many,CASSRQENSPLHF,TGTGCCAGCAGCCGACAGGAAAATTCACCCCTCCACTTT
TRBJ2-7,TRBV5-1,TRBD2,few,CASSWGTSDDYEQYF,TGCGCCAGCAGCTGGGGGACTAGCGACGACTACGAGCAGTACTTC
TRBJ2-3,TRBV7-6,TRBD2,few,CASSFGLAGASTDTQYF,TGTGCCAGCAGCTTCGGACTAGCGGGGGCTAGCACAGATACGCAGTATTTT
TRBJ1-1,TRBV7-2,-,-,CASNSPPNSEAFF,TGTGCCAGCAACTCACCTCCTAACAGTGAAGCTTTCTTT
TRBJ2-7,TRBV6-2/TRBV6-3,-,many,CASSRMHVRNEQYF,TGTGCCAGCAGTCGTATGCATGTCCGGAACGAGCAGTACTTC
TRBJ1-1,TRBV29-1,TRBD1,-,CSVGQGRDTEAFF,TGCAGCGTTGGACAGGGACGGGACACTGAAGCTTTCTTT
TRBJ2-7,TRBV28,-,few,CASSYRYEQYF,TGTGCCAGCAGTTACAGATACGAGCAGTACTTC
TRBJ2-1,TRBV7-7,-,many,CASSALIGVSYNEQFF,TGTGCCAGCAGCGCCTTGATTGGGGTCTCCTACAATGAGCAGTTCTTC
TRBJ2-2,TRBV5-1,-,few,CASSLAVALNTGELFF,TGCGCCAGCAGCTTGGCGGTAGCGCTTAACACCGGGGAGCTGTTTTTT
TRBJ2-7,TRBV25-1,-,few,CASSEYTSRPLGEQYF,TGTGCCAGCAGTGAATATACTAGCCGACCCCTTGGCGAGCAGTACTTC
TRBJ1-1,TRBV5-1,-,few,CASSLATGSEAFF,TGCGCCAGCAGCCTAGCGACAGGAAGTGAAGCTTTCTTT
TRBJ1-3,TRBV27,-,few,CASSLRSGNTIYF,TGTGCCAGCAGTTTAAGGTCTGGAAACACCATATATTTT
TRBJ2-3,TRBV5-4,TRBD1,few,CASSLADRGRTDTQYF,TGTGCCAGCAGCTTGGCAGACAGGGGGCGAACAGATACGCAGTATTTT
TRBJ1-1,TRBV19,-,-,CASSSYGQKLEAFF,TGTGCCAGTAGCAGCTATGGACAGAAACTTGAAGCTTTCTTT
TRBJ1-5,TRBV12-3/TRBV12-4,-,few,CASREGGSYNRPQHF,TGTGCCAGCAGGGAGGGGGGCAGCTACAATCGGCCCCAGCATTTT
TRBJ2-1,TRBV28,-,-,CASYHSYNEQFF,TGTGCCTCCTATCACTCCTACAATGAGCAGTTCTTC
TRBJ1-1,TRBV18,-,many,CASSRRGGSGTEAFF,TGTGCCAGCTCTCGACGGGGGGGAAGTGGGACTGAAGCTTTCTTT
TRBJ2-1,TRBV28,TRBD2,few,CASSWLRRLAGDPYHLNEQFF,TGTGCCAGCAGCTGGCTCCGTCGACTAGCGGGAGACCCCTACCATCTCAATGAGCAGTTCTTC
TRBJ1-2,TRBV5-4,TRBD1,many,CASSPRTGSSYYGYTF,TGTGCCAGCAGCCCAAGGACAGGGAGTTCCTACTATGGCTACACCTTC
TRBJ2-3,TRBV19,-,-,CASTSTRGLAQYF,TGTGCCAGTACCTCAACCCGGGGGTTAGCGCAGTATTTT
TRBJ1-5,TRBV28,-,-,CASSFGFGPQHF,TGTGCCAGCAGTTTCGGGTTCGGGCCCCAGCATTTT